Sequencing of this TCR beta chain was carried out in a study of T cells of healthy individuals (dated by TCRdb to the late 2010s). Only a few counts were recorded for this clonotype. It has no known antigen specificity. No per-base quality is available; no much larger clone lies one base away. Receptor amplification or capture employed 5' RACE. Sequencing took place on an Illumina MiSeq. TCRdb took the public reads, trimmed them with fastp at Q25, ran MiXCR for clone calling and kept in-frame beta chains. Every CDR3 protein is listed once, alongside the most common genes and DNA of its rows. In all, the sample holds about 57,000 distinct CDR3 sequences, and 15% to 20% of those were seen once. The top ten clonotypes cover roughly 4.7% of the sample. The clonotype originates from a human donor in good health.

CDR3 sequence: CASRLSAGELFF. The nucleotide sequence reads as follows: TGTGCCAGCAGGCTTTCTGCCGGGGAGCTGTTTTTT. The rearrangement joined TRBV2 to TRBJ2-2; no confident D gene assignment can be made. The germline V gene specifies SNHLY as CDR1 and FYNNEI as CDR2. The CDR3 sequence holds 12 residues, the cysteine and phenylalanine included. The only DNA kept is the CDR3, 36 bases in frame from the first base. The V and J ends are trimmed by 6 bases and 6 bases, leaving 8 bases between them.